Described below is a single T cell receptor beta chain sequence and its context. The antigen is undetermined. The data stem from a study of T cells in localized non-small cell lung cancer. Assay: immunoSEQ multiplex PCR; the TCRdb copy retains only in-frame clones and omits some. The sample lists around 40,000 clones; 65% to 90% were seen once. V was cut by 2 bases and J by 6 bases, with 11 bases left in between. The CDR3 has 14 amino acids. The germline V gene has CDR1 SGHTA and CDR2 FQGNSA. Study conclusions and caveats: Patients showing higher blood T cell density tended to see longer overall survival. Adjacent lung had a median roughly 50 of the 100 largest tumor clones. Since sequencing was restricted to only one region of the tumor, intratumor heterogeneity remains a possibility. The highest T cell clonality was in uninvolved adjacent lung, above tumor.

The sequence came from a man aged 35-69 years with stage II lung adenocarcinoma. Material: PBMCs, obtained before any cancer treatment. The V call is TRBV7-2, the J call TRBJ1-3; D is unclear. The CDR3 bases are TGTGCCAGCAGCTTAAGTCCCGGCGAAAACACCATATATTTT. Translating gives CASSLSPGENTIYF.